Listed below are T cell receptor beta chains from one sample, sequenced in a study of metastatic and nonmetastatic thyroid tumors. TCRdb re-called clones via MiXCR from the PCR reads. The table includes roughly 7,000 clones, 39% detected once. Material: tumor tissue. These receptors came from a female donor with papillary thyroid cancer or a benign thyroid nodule (not recorded which). Some clones in this sample may be carry-over from other donors' samples. Each CDR3 is given with its conserved first and last residue. A D gene is named only where the DNA matches it firmly. The size field is filled for only some rows; it gives once, few, many or a size class.

J gene: TRBJ2-2; clone size: -; V gene: TRBV5-8; D gene: -; CDR3 protein: CASSRGGLLGELFF; CDR3 DNA: TGTGCCAGCAGCCGGGGAGGACTACTCGGGGAGCTGTTTTTT
J gene: TRBJ2-3; clone size: -; V gene: TRBV7-8; D gene: -; CDR3 protein: CASSLDGFSLQYF; CDR3 DNA: TGTGCCAGCAGCTTAGACGGGTTTAGTTTGCAGTATTTT
J gene: TRBJ2-1; clone size: once; V gene: TRBV20-1; D gene: -; CDR3 protein: CSPRVIGDAQFF; CDR3 DNA: TGCAGTCCTAGAGTTATCGGAGATGCGCAGTTCTTC
J gene: TRBJ2-3; clone size: -; V gene: TRBV11-2; D gene: -; CDR3 protein: CASSLVTRPLSTDTQYF; CDR3 DNA: TGTGCCAGCAGCTTAGTCACGCGGCCCCTAAGCACAGATACGCAGTATTTT
J gene: TRBJ2-2; clone size: once; V gene: TRBV11-2; D gene: -; CDR3 protein: CASSPTQTGELFF; CDR3 DNA: TGTGCCAGCAGCCCTACGCAGACCGGGGAGCTGTTTTTT
J gene: TRBJ1-1; clone size: -; V gene: TRBV20-1; D gene: -; CDR3 protein: CSASQNTEAFF; CDR3 DNA: TGCAGTGCTAGTCAGAACACTGAAGCTTTCTTT
J gene: TRBJ2-7; clone size: few; V gene: TRBV28; D gene: -; CDR3 protein: CASSYDPKPYEQYF; CDR3 DNA: TGTGCCAGCAGTTATGACCCCAAACCCTACGAGCAGTACTTC
J gene: TRBJ2-3; clone size: few; V gene: TRBV5-1; D gene: -; CDR3 protein: CASSLDDADTQYF; CDR3 DNA: TGCGCCAGCAGCTTGGACGACGCAGATACGCAGTATTTT
J gene: TRBJ2-3; clone size: few; V gene: TRBV19; D gene: TRBD1; CDR3 protein: CASSMGQGSGTDTQYF; CDR3 DNA: TGTGCCAGTAGTATGGGACAGGGGAGCGGGACAGATACGCAGTATTTT
J gene: TRBJ2-3; clone size: -; V gene: TRBV20-1; D gene: -; CDR3 protein: CSAHPPSQGSVDTQYF; CDR3 DNA: TGCAGTGCTCACCCTCCAAGTCAGGGGTCGGTGGATACGCAGTATTTT
J gene: TRBJ1-4; clone size: once; V gene: TRBV30; D gene: -; CDR3 protein: CAWSSVSEKLFF; CDR3 DNA: TGTGCCTGGAGTTCTGTATCGGAAAAACTGTTTTTT
J gene: TRBJ2-3; clone size: -; V gene: TRBV6-4; D gene: TRBD2; CDR3 protein: CASSETSGGTDTQYF; CDR3 DNA: TGTGCCAGCAGTGAGACTAGCGGGGGCACAGATACGCAGTATTTT
J gene: TRBJ1-3; clone size: few; V gene: TRBV7-9; D gene: -; CDR3 protein: CASSFGEAGNTIYF; CDR3 DNA: TGTGCCAGCAGCTTTGGGGAGGCTGGAAACACCATATATTTT
J gene: TRBJ1-5; clone size: few; V gene: TRBV28; D gene: -; CDR3 protein: CASKYRTGRQPQDF; CDR3 DNA: TGTGCCAGCAAATATCGGACCGGACGCCAGCCCCAGGACTTT
J gene: TRBJ2-7; clone size: -; V gene: TRBV18; D gene: -; CDR3 protein: CASSPFWAYEQYF; CDR3 DNA: TGTGCCAGCTCACCATTCTGGGCCTACGAGCAGTACTTC
J gene: TRBJ2-7; clone size: -; V gene: TRBV2; D gene: -; CDR3 protein: CASSGGRDGREQYF; CDR3 DNA: TGTGCCAGCAGTGGAGGTAGGGACGGTCGCGAGCAGTACTTC
J gene: TRBJ2-7; clone size: once; V gene: TRBV11-3; D gene: -; CDR3 protein: CASSPFLGSSYEQYF; CDR3 DNA: TGTGCCAGCAGCCCCTTCCTCGGCAGCTCCTACGAGCAGTACTTC
J gene: TRBJ2-3; clone size: -; V gene: TRBV30; D gene: TRBD2; CDR3 protein: CAWSVRLAGADTQYF; CDR3 DNA: TGTGCCTGGAGTGTACGGCTAGCGGGAGCAGATACGCAGTATTTT
J gene: TRBJ2-3; clone size: -; V gene: TRBV3-1; D gene: TRBD2; CDR3 protein: CASSQRGGGSTDTQYF; CDR3 DNA: TGTGCCAGCAGCCAACGGGGCGGGGGGAGCACAGATACGCAGTATTTT
J gene: TRBJ2-1; clone size: -; V gene: TRBV11-3; D gene: TRBD2; CDR3 protein: CASSLLAGGSEQFF; CDR3 DNA: TGTGCCAGCAGCTTATTAGCGGGAGGGTCGGAGCAGTTCTTC
J gene: TRBJ1-2; clone size: -; V gene: TRBV11-2; D gene: -; CDR3 protein: CASSLGDLGYTF; CDR3 DNA: TGTGCCAGCAGCTTAGGCGATTTGGGCTACACCTTC
J gene: TRBJ1-5; clone size: once; V gene: TRBV20-1; D gene: TRBD1; CDR3 protein: CSAREQLGDSQPQHF; CDR3 DNA: TGCAGTGCTAGAGAACAGTTGGGGGACAGTCAGCCCCAGCATTTT
J gene: TRBJ2-2; clone size: -; V gene: TRBV5-6; D gene: -; CDR3 protein: CASSTWGTDGELFF; CDR3 DNA: TGTGCCAGCAGCACGTGGGGGACGGACGGGGAGCTGTTTTTT
J gene: TRBJ2-1; clone size: -; V gene: TRBV24-1; D gene: TRBD1; CDR3 protein: CATSLTGAHNEQFF; CDR3 DNA: TGTGCCACCAGTCTTACAGGGGCACACAATGAGCAGTTCTTC
J gene: TRBJ2-5; clone size: -; V gene: TRBV10-1; D gene: -; CDR3 protein: CASSESPEETQYF; CDR3 DNA: TGCGCCAGCAGTGAGAGTCCCGAGGAGACCCAGTACTTC
J gene: TRBJ2-3; clone size: -; V gene: TRBV20-1; D gene: -; CDR3 protein: CSAYLGLAHTDTQYF; CDR3 DNA: TGCAGTGCCTACCTTGGACTCGCGCACACAGATACGCAGTATTTT
J gene: TRBJ2-5; clone size: -; V gene: TRBV15; D gene: -; CDR3 protein: CATSREGTQYF; CDR3 DNA: TGTGCCACCAGCAGAGAGGGGACCCAGTACTTC
J gene: TRBJ2-7; clone size: -; V gene: TRBV5-1; D gene: -; CDR3 protein: CASSWTTTGVRDEQYF; CDR3 DNA: TGCGCCAGCAGCTGGACGACAACGGGAGTCAGGGACGAGCAGTACTTC
J gene: TRBJ2-5; clone size: -; V gene: TRBV27; D gene: -; CDR3 protein: CASSRETQYF; CDR3 DNA: TGTGCCAGCAGCAGGGAGACCCAGTACTTC
J gene: TRBJ2-3; clone size: few; V gene: TRBV6-2/TRBV6-3; D gene: -; CDR3 protein: CASRPPPQGGDADTQYF; CDR3 DNA: TGTGCCAGCAGGCCCCCGCCACAGGGTGGAGACGCAGATACGCAGTATTTT
J gene: TRBJ2-5; clone size: few; V gene: TRBV28; D gene: -; CDR3 protein: CASSPGGAKGETQYF; CDR3 DNA: TGTGCCAGCAGCCCTGGGGGGGCTAAGGGGGAGACCCAGTACTTC
J gene: TRBJ1-2; clone size: -; V gene: TRBV19; D gene: TRBD1; CDR3 protein: CASNRQGGKGYTF; CDR3 DNA: TGTGCCAGTAACCGACAGGGGGGGAAAGGCTACACCTTC
J gene: TRBJ2-1; clone size: -; V gene: TRBV25-1; D gene: TRBD2; CDR3 protein: CASSNPGGNEQVF; CDR3 DNA: TGTGCAAGCAGTAACCCGGGGGGGAATGAGCAGGTCTTC
J gene: TRBJ1-1; clone size: -; V gene: TRBV2; D gene: -; CDR3 protein: CASSERSRDTEAFF; CDR3 DNA: TGTGCCAGCAGTGAAAGAAGTAGGGACACTGAAGCTTTCTTT
J gene: TRBJ2-7; clone size: few; V gene: TRBV11-2; D gene: -; CDR3 protein: CASSLELVYEQYF; CDR3 DNA: TGTGCCAGCAGCTTGGAGTTGGTATACGAGCAGTACTTC
J gene: TRBJ2-2; clone size: -; V gene: TRBV5-1; D gene: -; CDR3 protein: CASSLDGLNTGELFF; CDR3 DNA: TGCGCCAGCAGCTTGGACGGACTAAACACCGGGGAGCTGTTTTTT
J gene: TRBJ2-7; clone size: -; V gene: TRBV6-4; D gene: TRBD2; CDR3 protein: CASSDSEREFLHEQYF; CDR3 DNA: TGTGCCAGCAGTGACTCGGAGCGGGAGTTTCTACACGAGCAGTACTTC
J gene: TRBJ1-2; clone size: -; V gene: TRBV12-3/TRBV12-4; D gene: -; CDR3 protein: CASSFGQAGGYTF; CDR3 DNA: TGTGCCAGCAGTTTCGGGCAGGCGGGCGGCTACACCTTC
J gene: TRBJ1-5; clone size: few; V gene: TRBV28; D gene: TRBD1; CDR3 protein: CASRTSGQGLQPQHF; CDR3 DNA: TGTGCCAGCAGGACCTCGGGACAGGGGTTGCAGCCCCAGCATTTT
J gene: TRBJ2-7; clone size: -; V gene: TRBV6-1; D gene: TRBD2; CDR3 protein: CASSAQHPGASGSYEQYF; CDR3 DNA: TGTGCCAGCAGTGCACAACACCCCGGGGCTAGCGGGAGTTACGAGCAGTACTTC
J gene: TRBJ1-3; clone size: -; V gene: TRBV20-1; D gene: -; CDR3 protein: CSARSYEGASGNTIYF; CDR3 DNA: TGCAGTGCTAGGTCCTACGAGGGCGCTTCTGGAAACACCATATATTTT
J gene: TRBJ2-1; clone size: medium-sized; V gene: TRBV18; D gene: TRBD1; CDR3 protein: CASSPIILLQGKVHEQFF; CDR3 DNA: TGTGCCAGCTCACCTATCATCCTACTACAGGGGAAGGTCCATGAGCAGTTCTTC
J gene: TRBJ2-1; clone size: -; V gene: TRBV4-2; D gene: TRBD2; CDR3 protein: CASSQEPGLAHNEQFF; CDR3 DNA: TGTGCCAGCAGCCAGGAACCGGGACTAGCCCACAATGAGCAGTTCTTC
J gene: TRBJ2-2; clone size: -; V gene: TRBV6-4; D gene: TRBD2; CDR3 protein: CASSAAAGATGELFF; CDR3 DNA: TGTGCCAGCAGTGCGGCAGCGGGAGCCACCGGGGAGCTGTTTTTT
J gene: TRBJ1-1; clone size: -; V gene: TRBV6-4; D gene: -; CDR3 protein: CASSDFGGGSEAFF; CDR3 DNA: TGTGCCAGCAGTGACTTTGGGGGCGGGAGTGAAGCTTTCTTT
J gene: TRBJ1-2; clone size: -; V gene: TRBV6-2/TRBV6-3; D gene: TRBD1; CDR3 protein: CASGTETHYGYTF; CDR3 DNA: TGTGCCAGCGGGACAGAAACACACTATGGCTACACCTTC
J gene: TRBJ1-2; clone size: -; V gene: TRBV4-1; D gene: TRBD1; CDR3 protein: CASSPDTGTGGAGGYTF; CDR3 DNA: TGCGCCAGCAGCCCCGACACCGGGACAGGGGGCGCTGGAGGCTACACCTTC
J gene: TRBJ1-6; clone size: few; V gene: TRBV6-1; D gene: -; CDR3 protein: CASSRDRLHNSPLHF; CDR3 DNA: TGTGCCAGCAGCAGAGACAGGTTACATAATTCACCCCTCCACTTT